This T cell receptor (beta chain) was retrieved from a study of blood T cell repertoires in COVID-19. About the study: Researchers got acute and convalescent COVID-19 samples from the United States, Italy and Spain. Nucleic acid was either cDNA or gDNA, and it came from T cells, B-cell-depleted T cells, or PBMCs.

Authors' processing steps: Nucleated cell number was recorded as an estimate derived from reference gene primer amplification. Sequenced by immunoSEQ multiplex PCR; TCRdb stores in-frame clones only, minus some. For V, J and clone size, that table is used; D and trimming come from the DNA. Of some 200,000 clones detected, roughly 80% appear once; the ten largest clones hold about 2.7%. This clone was detected a few times. With 4 bases removed from V and 4 bases from J, the gap between germline ends came to 13 bases. The CDR3 is 14 amino acids. CDR1 and CDR2 from the germline V gene are SGHDN and FVKESK.

The origin of this receptor is a human donor with acute or convalescent COVID-19. The donor label of this sample is uncertain. Sequenced material: peripheral blood. The rearrangement joins TRBV14 to TRBJ1-1; D possibly corresponds to TRBD1 (5 bases). CDR3 sequence reads: CASSLRVGITEAFF. As DNA, the CDR3 is TGTGCCAGCAGCCTCAGGGTCGGCATCACTGAAGCTTTCTTT.